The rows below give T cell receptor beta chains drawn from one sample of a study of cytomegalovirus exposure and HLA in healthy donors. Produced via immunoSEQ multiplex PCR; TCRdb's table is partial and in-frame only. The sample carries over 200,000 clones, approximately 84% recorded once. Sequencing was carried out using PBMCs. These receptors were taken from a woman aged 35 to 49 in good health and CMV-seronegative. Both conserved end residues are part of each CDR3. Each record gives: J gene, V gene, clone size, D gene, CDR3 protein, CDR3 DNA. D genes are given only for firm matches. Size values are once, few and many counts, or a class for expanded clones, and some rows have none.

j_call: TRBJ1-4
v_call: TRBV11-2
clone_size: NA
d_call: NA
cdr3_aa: CASSSRTDLELFF
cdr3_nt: TGTGCCAGCAGCTCCCGGACAGACCTGGAACTGTTTTTT

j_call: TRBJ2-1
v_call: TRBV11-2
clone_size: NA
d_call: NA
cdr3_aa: CASSLRRQWANEQFF
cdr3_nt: TGTGCCAGCAGCCTTAGGAGACAGTGGGCCAATGAGCAGTTCTTC

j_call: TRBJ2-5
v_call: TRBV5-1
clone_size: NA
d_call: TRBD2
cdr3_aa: CASSLKLAGGGTREVGQETQYF
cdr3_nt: TGCGCCAGCAGCTTAAAACTAGCGGGGGGGGGAACTCGAGAGGTGGGCCAAGAGACCCAGTACTTC

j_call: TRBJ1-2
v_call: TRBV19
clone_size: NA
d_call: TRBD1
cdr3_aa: CASSIEGGRGLSGYTF
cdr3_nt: TGTGCCAGTAGTATAGAAGGGGGCCGGGGGCTGTCTGGCTACACCTTC

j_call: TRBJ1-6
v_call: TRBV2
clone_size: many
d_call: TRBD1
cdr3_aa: CASSEETGENSPLHF
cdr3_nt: TGTGCCAGCAGTGAGGAGACAGGGGAAAATTCACCCCTCCACTTT

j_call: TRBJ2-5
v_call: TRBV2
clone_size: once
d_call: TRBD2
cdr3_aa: CASTRGGVQETQYF
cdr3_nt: TGTGCGAGCACTCGCGGGGGAGTACAAGAGACCCAGTACTTC

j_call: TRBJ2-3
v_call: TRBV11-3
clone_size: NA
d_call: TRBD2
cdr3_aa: CASSPGLAGPSTDTQYF
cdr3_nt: TGTGCCAGCAGCCCCGGACTAGCGGGGCCTAGCACAGATACGCAGTATTTT

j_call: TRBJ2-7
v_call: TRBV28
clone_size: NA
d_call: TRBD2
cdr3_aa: CASSLGLAGGGSYEQYF
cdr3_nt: TGTGCCAGCAGTCTAGGACTAGCGGGGGGCGGATCCTACGAGCAGTACTTC

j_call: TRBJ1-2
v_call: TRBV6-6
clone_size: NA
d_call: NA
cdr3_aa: CASSFNQGSFGYTF
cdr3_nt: TGTGCCAGCAGTTTCAATCAGGGGTCCTTCGGCTACACCTTC

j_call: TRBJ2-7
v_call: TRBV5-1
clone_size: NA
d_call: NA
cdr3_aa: CASSSGGSYEQYF
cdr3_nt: TGCGCCAGCAGCTCCGGAGGTAGCTACGAGCAGTACTTC

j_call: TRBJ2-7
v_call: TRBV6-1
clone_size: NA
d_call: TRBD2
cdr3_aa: CASSERVAGVTEQYF
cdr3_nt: TGTGCCAGCAGTGAAAGAGTAGCGGGGGTTACCGAGCAGTACTTC

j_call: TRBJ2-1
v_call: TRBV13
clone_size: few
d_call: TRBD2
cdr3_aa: CASSPPSGGAREQFF
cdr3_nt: TGTGCCAGCAGCCCTCCTAGCGGGGGGGCCAGAGAGCAGTTCTTC

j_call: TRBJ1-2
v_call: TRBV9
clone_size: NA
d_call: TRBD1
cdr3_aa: CASSFTPYRDRGIDGYTF
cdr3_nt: TGTGCCAGCAGCTTTACCCCCTACCGGGACAGGGGGATCGATGGCTACACCTTC

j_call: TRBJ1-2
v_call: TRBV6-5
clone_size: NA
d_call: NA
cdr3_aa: CASSSQGGHYGYTF
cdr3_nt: TGTGCCAGCAGTTCACAGGGTGGGCACTATGGCTACACCTTC

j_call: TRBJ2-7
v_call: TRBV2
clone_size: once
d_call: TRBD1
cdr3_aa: CATSDRSYEQYF
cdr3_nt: TGTGCCACATCGGACAGGTCCTACGAGCAGTACTTC

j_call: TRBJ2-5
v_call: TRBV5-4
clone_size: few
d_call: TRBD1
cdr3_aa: CASSLETGAQETQYF
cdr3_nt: TGTGCCAGCAGCTTGGAAACAGGGGCACAAGAGACCCAGTACTTC

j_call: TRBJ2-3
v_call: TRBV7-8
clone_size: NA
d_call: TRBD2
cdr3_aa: CASSPAGVDTQYF
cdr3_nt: TGTGCCAGCAGCCCAGCGGGGGTAGATACGCAGTATTTT

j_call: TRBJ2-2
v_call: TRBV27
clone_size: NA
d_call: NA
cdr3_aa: CASSSEFFKGAGELFF
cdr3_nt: TGTGCCAGCAGTTCAGAATTCTTCAAAGGAGCCGGGGAGCTGTTTTTT

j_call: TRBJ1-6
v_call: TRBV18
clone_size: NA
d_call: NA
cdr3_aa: CASSPLGPIDSPLHF
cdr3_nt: TGTGCCAGCTCACCACTTGGGCCTATAGATTCACCCCTCCACTTT

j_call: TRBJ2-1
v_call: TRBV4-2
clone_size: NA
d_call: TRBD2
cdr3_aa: CASSQAPSGGYNEQFF
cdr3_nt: TGTGCCAGCAGCCAAGCCCCTAGCGGGGGTTACAATGAGCAGTTCTTC

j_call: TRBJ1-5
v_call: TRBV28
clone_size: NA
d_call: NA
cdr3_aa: CASSLSGGQPQHF
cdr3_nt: TGTGCCAGCAGTTTATCCGGGGGACAGCCCCAGCATTTT

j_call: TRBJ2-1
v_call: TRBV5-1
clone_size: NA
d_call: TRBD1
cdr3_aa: CASSTSRDRGTKEQFF
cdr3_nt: TGCGCCAGCAGCACCTCACGGGACAGGGGGACGAAGGAGCAGTTCTTC

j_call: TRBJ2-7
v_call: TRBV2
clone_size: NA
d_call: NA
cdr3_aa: CASSERAYYSYEQYF
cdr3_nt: TGTGCCAGCAGTGAGAGGGCCTACTACTCCTACGAGCAGTACTTC

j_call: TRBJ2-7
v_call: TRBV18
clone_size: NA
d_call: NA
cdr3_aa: CASSPPEGSYEQYF
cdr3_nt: TGTGCCAGCTCACCACCGGAGGGGTCCTACGAGCAGTACTTC

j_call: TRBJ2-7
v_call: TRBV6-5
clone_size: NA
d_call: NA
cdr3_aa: CASRSTDLSYEQYF
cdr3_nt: TGTGCCAGCAGGTCGACAGATCTTTCCTACGAGCAGTACTTC

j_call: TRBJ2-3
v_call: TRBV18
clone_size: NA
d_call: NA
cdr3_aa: CASSPYGKDTQYF
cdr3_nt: TGTGCCAGCTCACCATACGGGAAAGATACGCAGTATTTT

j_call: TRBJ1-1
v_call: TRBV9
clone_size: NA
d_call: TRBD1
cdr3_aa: CASSSRPGTGRTEAFF
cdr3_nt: TGTGCCAGCAGCTCCCGCCCCGGGACAGGGAGAACTGAAGCTTTCTTT

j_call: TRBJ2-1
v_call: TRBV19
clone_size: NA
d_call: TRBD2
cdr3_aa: CASAYTGGWRSPRSSSYNEQFF
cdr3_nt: TGTGCCAGTGCCTACACGGGAGGGTGGCGCTCCCCAAGATCCAGCTCCTACAATGAGCAGTTCTTC

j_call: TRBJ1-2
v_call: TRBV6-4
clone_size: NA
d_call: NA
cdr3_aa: CASSDFAGTEYGYTF
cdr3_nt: TGTGCCAGCAGTGACTTCGCCGGGACTGAGTATGGCTACACCTTC

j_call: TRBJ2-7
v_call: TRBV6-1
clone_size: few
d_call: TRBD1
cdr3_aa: CASSGDRSSYEQYF
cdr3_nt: TGTGCCAGCAGTGGGGACAGGAGCTCCTACGAGCAGTACTTC